This is a list of T cell receptor beta chains from one sample in a study of T-cell memory formation after mild COVID-19. From the 5' RACE reads, TCRdb called clonotypes with MiXCR, one entry per CDR3 protein. Of about 400,000 distinct CDR3 sequences in the sample, approximately 15% were seen once. The sequenced sample consisted of PBMCs or a T cell subset sorted from them (not recorded which). Source of these receptors: a young man who had mild COVID-19 (a few samples of this study predate the infection). Cell type and time point are not known. The CDR3 runs from the conserved cysteine through the conserved F or W. The D gene is left open where the match is weak. Not all rows give a size; the values are once, few, many and, for expanded clones, a class.

V gene,D gene,clone size,J gene,CDR3 protein,CDR3 DNA
TRBV7-7,TRBD2,.,TRBJ2-7,CASSFGLEDEQYF,TGTGCTAGCAGCTTCGGACTAGAGGACGAGCAGTACTTC
TRBV5-1,.,few,TRBJ2-2,CASSSEGANTGELFF,TGCGCCAGCAGCTCAGAGGGCGCGAACACCGGGGAGCTGTTTTTT
TRBV5-1,.,.,TRBJ2-1,CASSGTTDRLYNEQFF,TGCGCCAGCAGCGGAACGACAGATAGACTTTACAATGAGCAGTTCTTC
TRBV5-1,TRBD1,few,TRBJ1-2,CASSLEVMDRGLGAYGYTF,TGCGCCAGCAGCTTGGAGGTGATGGACAGGGGGCTCGGGGCCTATGGCTACACCTTC
TRBV3-1,.,.,TRBJ1-1,CASSQEGDGSEAFF,TGTGCCAGCAGCCAAGAAGGCGACGGATCCGAAGCTTTCTTT
TRBV5-1,.,few,TRBJ2-7,CASSLRGHPYEQYF,TGCGCCAGCAGCTTGCGGGGGCACCCCTACGAGCAGTACTTC
TRBV6-5,.,few,TRBJ1-1,CASSYSGFYAAFF,TGTGCCAGCAGTTACTCGGGATTTTATGCAGCTTTCTTT
TRBV5-8,TRBD1,few,TRBJ2-5,CASSGRQGSETQYF,TGTGCCAGCAGCGGAAGACAGGGGTCGGAGACCCAGTACTTC
TRBV29-1,TRBD1,.,TRBJ2-1,CSAPQGYEQFF,TGCAGCGCCCCACAGGGGTATGAGCAGTTCTTC
TRBV27,.,few,TRBJ2-7,CASSLGHQGGEQYF,TGTGCCAGCAGTCTTGGTCACCAGGGGGGCGAGCAGTACTTC
TRBV15,.,few,TRBJ2-1,CATSTAYNEQFF,TGTGCCACCAGCACCGCCTACAATGAGCAGTTCTTC
TRBV2,TRBD2,.,TRBJ2-7,CASSERASGGYEQYF,TGTGCCAGCAGTGAAAGGGCTAGCGGGGGTTACGAGCAGTACTTC
TRBV7-2,.,few,TRBJ1-2,CASSLAAAGWYGYTF,TGTGCCAGCAGCTTAGCGGCAGCAGGATGGTATGGCTACACCTTC
TRBV12-3/TRBV12-4,TRBD1,.,TRBJ1-1,CASSLGQGVNTEAFF,TGTGCCAGCAGTTTAGGACAGGGAGTGAACACTGAAGCTTTCTTT
TRBV5-1,.,.,TRBJ2-6,CASSLVPRAASPGANVLTF,TGCGCCAGCAGCTTGGTCCCAAGGGCGGCCAGCCCTGGGGCCAACGTCCTGACTTTC
TRBV5-5,.,.,TRBJ1-2,CASGMTAKIYGYTF,TGTGCCAGCGGGATGACAGCGAAAATCTATGGCTACACCTTC
TRBV7-3,.,.,TRBJ2-3,CASSPGGQKVTDTQYF,TGTGCCAGCAGCCCCGGGGGACAGAAGGTCACAGATACGCAGTATTTT
TRBV6-2/TRBV6-3,.,.,TRBJ2-7,CASSYSWGSYEQYF,TGTGCCAGCAGTTACTCGTGGGGATCCTACGAGCAGTACTTC
TRBV9,.,few,TRBJ1-6,CASSVAEGDSPLHF,TGTGCCAGCAGCGTAGCGGAAGGGGATTCACCCCTCCACTTT
TRBV5-1,.,many,TRBJ1-6,CASSLDNTGWSSPLHF,TGCGCCAGCAGCTTGGATAATACAGGGTGGAGTTCACCCCTCCACTTT
TRBV19,.,.,TRBJ1-6,CASSRGHLFSPLHF,TGTGCCAGTAGTAGGGGACATCTATTTTCACCCCTCCACTTT
TRBV9,TRBD2,few,TRBJ2-3,CASSDAGDTDTQYF,TGTGCCAGCAGCGACGCGGGAGACACAGATACGCAGTATTTT
TRBV9,TRBD2,few,TRBJ2-3,CASSGGLAVSTDTQYF,TGTGCCAGCAGCGGGGGACTAGCGGTGAGCACAGATACGCAGTATTTT
TRBV11-2,.,.,TRBJ2-1,CASSSLGNEQFF,TGTGCCAGCAGCTCCCTCGGCAATGAGCAGTTCTTC
TRBV7-8,TRBD1,few,TRBJ1-2,CASSWTRTGLWGYTF,TGTGCCAGCAGCTGGACCAGGACAGGCTTGTGGGGCTACACCTTC
TRBV19,TRBD1,few,TRBJ1-2,CASTSYRDRIHYGYTF,TGTGCCAGTACCTCTTACCGGGACAGAATACACTATGGCTACACCTTC
TRBV6-2/TRBV6-3,.,.,TRBJ2-7,CASSYLAGSYEQYF,TGTGCCAGCAGTTACCTCGCAGGATCCTACGAGCAGTACTTC
TRBV19,.,few,TRBJ2-5,CASSISLGGMETQYF,TGTGCCAGTAGTATCAGTCTTGGGGGCATGGAGACCCAGTACTTC
TRBV20-1,.,many,TRBJ1-5,CSATTSNQPQHF,TGCAGTGCTACTACAAGCAATCAGCCCCAGCATTTT
TRBV4-1,.,few,TRBJ2-2,CASSHPADTGELFF,TGCGCCAGCAGCCACCCAGCGGACACCGGGGAGCTGTTTTTT
TRBV2,.,many,TRBJ2-3,CASTSPDTQYF,TGTGCCAGCACTTCGCCAGATACGCAGTATTTT
TRBV6-2/TRBV6-3,TRBD1,.,TRBJ2-3,CASTKDRLLDTQYF,TGTGCCAGCACGAAGGACAGGTTGTTGGATACGCAGTATTTT
TRBV4-2,.,.,TRBJ1-1,CASSQDGQGNTEAFF,TGTGCCAGCAGCCAAGATGGCCAGGGGAACACTGAAGCTTTCTTT
TRBV9,.,.,TRBJ1-3,CASSPGREDTIYF,TGTGCCAGCAGCCCAGGGCGCGAGGACACCATATATTTT
TRBV28,.,.,TRBJ1-2,CASQGPANYGYTF,TGTGCCAGTCAGGGGCCCGCTAACTATGGCTACACCTTC
TRBV12-3/TRBV12-4,TRBD1,few,TRBJ1-2,CASGTGAGGYTF,TGTGCCAGCGGGACAGGGGCGGGGGGCTACACCTTC
TRBV29-1,.,.,TRBJ2-2,CSVENTGELFF,TGCAGCGTTGAGAACACCGGGGAGCTGTTTTTT